This TCR beta chain was sequenced during a study of regulatory T cells in long-lasting Graves disease. Overall study findings and caveats: Persistent disease favored TRBV28, TRBJ1-2 and TRBJ2-5.

Time point reported: newly diagnosed GD, antithyroid drugs for less than 3 months. Extracted PBMC RNA gave rise to the TCR library. The CDR3 is made up of 14 amino acids. CDR1 is SGHKS and CDR2 is YYEKEE in the germline V gene (reference sequence). Trimming left V 1 base short and J 1 base short, with 8 bases between. About this clonotype itself: Its target is unknown.

Arm-PCR of CDR3 regions and iRepertoire HTBI primers were the basis on which TCR beta libraries were built. TCRdb passed the multiplex PCR reads through MiXCR, listing each CDR3 protein once. The profile shows about 620,000 distinct CDR3 sequences, around 17% of them singletons. These same records also appear under a second study, on T cells in Graves' hyperthyroidism and ophthalmopathy. That report notes: In the first-round RT-PCR of the TCR CDR3, the HTBI primer set was used.

The receptor was isolated from a woman aged 30 to 39 with Graves disease. The sequences come from peripheral blood mononuclear cells (PBMCs), collected at new diagnosis, from a patient treated with antithyroid drugs. The V gene is TRBV5-5, the J gene TRBJ1-1, with D unclear. The CDR3 loop is CASSLYAANTEAFF. Written as DNA, the CDR3 is TGTGCCAGCAGCTTGTATGCGGCGAACACTGAAGCTTTCTTT.